A selection of T cell receptor beta chains follows, all from one sample in a study of shared clonotypes between healthy human individuals. Some clones are missing from TCRdb's copy, which holds only in-frame ones; the method was immunoSEQ multiplex PCR. This sample yields about 820,000 clones, of which over 90% are seen a single time; 24% belongs to the top ten. The sequenced material came from naive CD8+ T cells sorted from blood. The receptors derive from a young man in good health. Both conserved end residues are part of each CDR3. A D gene is named only where the DNA matches it firmly. Clone size appears in some rows only: once, few, many, or a class for an expanded clone.

DNA,CDR3,V,D,J,size
TGCGCCAGCATCTTAGCGGGAGGTTTGGACAATGAGCAGTTCTTC,CASILAGGLDNEQFF,TRBV10-2,TRBD2,TRBJ2-1,.
TGTGCCAGCAGCGCGATGACAGGGGGCGCAGATACGCAGTATTTT,CASSAMTGGADTQYF,TRBV9,TRBD1,TRBJ2-3,.
TGTGCCAGCAGTTACCTAGGGGGATCTGAAGCTTTCTTT,CASSYLGGSEAFF,TRBV6-6,.,TRBJ1-1,.
TGTGCCAGCAGCTCCGCCGGGACATACTACGAGCAGTACTTC,CASSSAGTYYEQYF,TRBV7-2,.,TRBJ2-7,.
TGTGCCAGCAGCTCGCCCCTTCCTGGAGAGCAGTACTTC,CASSSPLPGEQYF,TRBV5-4,.,TRBJ2-7,.
TGTGCCAGCAGCCTGACGGATCCAGGCCCGACATCCAAGAGGTTTTACACCTTC,CASSLTDPGPTSKRFYTF,TRBV14,.,TRBJ1-2,.
TGTGCCAGTAGTATGAATAGAAATAACCACTACGAGCAGTACTTC,CASSMNRNNHYEQYF,TRBV19,.,TRBJ2-7,.
TGTGCCAGCAGCTTTCCTGAAGCTTTCTTT,CASSFPEAFF,TRBV7-9,.,TRBJ1-1,.
TGTGCCAGCAGCTTCGGGGACAGAGCCTACGAGCAGTACTTC,CASSFGDRAYEQYF,TRBV13,TRBD1,TRBJ2-7,.
TGTGCCAGCAGTTTAGCAGGGTACCAGCCCCAGCATTTT,CASSLAGYQPQHF,TRBV27,.,TRBJ1-5,.
TGTGCCACCCGTGGGTACGAGCAGTACTTC,CATRGYEQYF,TRBV6-6,.,TRBJ2-7,.
TGTGCCAGCGGGCCACTAGCGGAAGAGACCCAGTACTTC,CASGPLAEETQYF,TRBV2,TRBD2,TRBJ2-5,.
TGTGCCAGCAGCGGTATGTTAGGGGGCCTTGGCTACACCTTC,CASSGMLGGLGYTF,TRBV9,TRBD1,TRBJ1-2,.
TGTGCCAGCAGCTTGGTTGGGACACTGAACACTGAAGCTTTCTTT,CASSLVGTLNTEAFF,TRBV5-4,.,TRBJ1-1,few
TGTGCCAGCAGCTTATCGGGACGGGCCTCTAGGTACGAGCAGTACTTC,CASSLSGRASRYEQYF,TRBV7-2,.,TRBJ2-7,.
TGTGCCAGTAAAAGGGCAGCCTACTCCTACGAGCAGTACTTC,CASKRAAYSYEQYF,TRBV19,.,TRBJ2-7,.
TGTGCCACCAGCAGAGATCCGGAGAACACTGAAGCTTTCTTT,CATSRDPENTEAFF,TRBV15,.,TRBJ1-1,.
TGTGCCAGTAGGCCTGGGCGAGGGGCAGGTGGGGAGACCCAGTACTTC,CASRPGRGAGGETQYF,TRBV19,.,TRBJ2-5,.
TGCGCCAGCAGCCAAGAACAGGGTATATACGAGCAGTACTTC,CASSQEQGIYEQYF,TRBV4-3,.,TRBJ2-7,.
TGCGCCAGCAGCCAAGGACTAGCGGGAGTGGGGGGGGCAGATACGCAGTATTTT,CASSQGLAGVGGADTQYF,TRBV4-1,TRBD2,TRBJ2-3,.